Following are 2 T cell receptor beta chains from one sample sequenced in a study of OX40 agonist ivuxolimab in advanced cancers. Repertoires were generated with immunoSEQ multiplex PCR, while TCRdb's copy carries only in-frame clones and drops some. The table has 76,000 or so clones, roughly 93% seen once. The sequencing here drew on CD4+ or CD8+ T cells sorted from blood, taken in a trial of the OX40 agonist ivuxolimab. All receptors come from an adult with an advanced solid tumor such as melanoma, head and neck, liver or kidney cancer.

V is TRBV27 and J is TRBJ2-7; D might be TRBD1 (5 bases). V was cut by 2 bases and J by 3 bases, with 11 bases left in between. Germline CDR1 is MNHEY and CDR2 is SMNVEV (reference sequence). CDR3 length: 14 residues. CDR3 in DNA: TGTGCCAGCAGTTTAATAGGCAGGGACTACGAGCAGTACTTC. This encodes CASSLIGRDYEQYF.

The CDR3 reads CAWRWRGNTIYF. DNA for the CDR3: TGTGCCTGGAGATGGAGGGGAAACACCATATATTTT. The V gene is TRBV30, the J gene TRBJ1-3; no reliable D call. This CDR3 has 12 amino acids. From germline, CDR1 is GTSNPN and CDR2 SVGIG (reference sequence). V was clipped by 3 bases and J by 4 bases, with 7 bases between them. The full variable domain, rest sourced from reference TRBV30 and TRBJ1-3, is SQTIHQWPATLVQPVGSPLSLECTVEGTSNPNLYWYRQAAGRGLQLLFYSVGIGQISSEVPQNLSASRPQDRQFILSSKKLLLSDSGFYLCAWRWRGNTIYFGEGSWLTVV.